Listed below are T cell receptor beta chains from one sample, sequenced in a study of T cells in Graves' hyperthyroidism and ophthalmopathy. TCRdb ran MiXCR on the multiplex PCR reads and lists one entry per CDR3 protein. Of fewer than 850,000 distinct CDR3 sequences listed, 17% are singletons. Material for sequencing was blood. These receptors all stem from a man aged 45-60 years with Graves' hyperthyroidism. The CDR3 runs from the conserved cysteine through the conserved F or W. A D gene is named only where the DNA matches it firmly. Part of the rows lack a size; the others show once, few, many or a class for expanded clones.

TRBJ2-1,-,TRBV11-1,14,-,CASSLVPGLNEQFF,TGTGCCAGCAGCTTAGTGCCGGGACTGAATGAGCAGTTCTTC
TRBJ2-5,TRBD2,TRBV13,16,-,CASSRGGGYGRETQYF,TGTGCCAGCAGCCGCGGCGGGGGATACGGGCGAGAGACCCAGTACTTC
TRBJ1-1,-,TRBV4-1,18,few,CASSQTGSPGLMNTEAFF,TGCGCCAGCAGCCAAACCGGTTCACCGGGACTGATGAACACTGAAGCTTTCTTT
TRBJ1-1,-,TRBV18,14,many,CASSTGIMNTEAFF,TGTGCCAGCAGCACAGGGATCATGAACACTGAAGCTTTCTTT
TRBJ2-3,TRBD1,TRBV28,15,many,CASSPDRGVADTQYF,TGTGCCAGCAGTCCTGACAGGGGGGTTGCAGATACGCAGTATTTT
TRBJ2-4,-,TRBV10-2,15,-,CASKPGQLAKNIQYF,TGCGCCAGCAAACCGGGACAACTAGCCAAAAACATTCAGTACTTC
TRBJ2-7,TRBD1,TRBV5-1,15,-,CASSPGTGMPREQYF,TGCGCCAGCAGCCCCGGGACAGGGATGCCACGAGAGCAGTACTTC
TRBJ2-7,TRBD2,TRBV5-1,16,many,CASSLSAAGVSYEQYF,TGCGCCAGCAGCTTGTCGGCAGCGGGAGTGAGTTACGAGCAGTACTTC
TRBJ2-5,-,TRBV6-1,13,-,CASSPPVTETQYF,TGTGCCAGCTCCCCTCCGGTTACGGAGACCCAGTACTTC
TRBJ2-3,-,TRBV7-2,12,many,CASSLDTDTQYF,TGTGCCAGCTCCCTCGACACGGATACGCAGTATTTT
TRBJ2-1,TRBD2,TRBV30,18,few,CAWSVLRPGLAFYNEQFF,TGTGCCTGGAGTGTACTTCGTCCGGGACTAGCGTTCTACAATGAGCAGTTCTTC
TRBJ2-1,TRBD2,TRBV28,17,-,CASSFLSGSVFYNEQFF,TGTGCCAGCAGTTTCCTTAGCGGGAGCGTGTTTTACAATGAGCAGTTCTTC
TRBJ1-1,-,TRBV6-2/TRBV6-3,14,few,CASSYGGFYTEAFF,TGTGCCAGCAGTTATGGTGGATTTTACACTGAAGCTTTCTTT
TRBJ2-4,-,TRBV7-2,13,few,CASSFTGMDIQYF,TGTGCCAGCAGCTTTACAGGCATGGACATTCAGTACTTC
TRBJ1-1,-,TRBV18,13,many,CASTQGTNTEAFF,TGTGCCAGCACCCAGGGCACGAACACTGAAGCTTTCTTT